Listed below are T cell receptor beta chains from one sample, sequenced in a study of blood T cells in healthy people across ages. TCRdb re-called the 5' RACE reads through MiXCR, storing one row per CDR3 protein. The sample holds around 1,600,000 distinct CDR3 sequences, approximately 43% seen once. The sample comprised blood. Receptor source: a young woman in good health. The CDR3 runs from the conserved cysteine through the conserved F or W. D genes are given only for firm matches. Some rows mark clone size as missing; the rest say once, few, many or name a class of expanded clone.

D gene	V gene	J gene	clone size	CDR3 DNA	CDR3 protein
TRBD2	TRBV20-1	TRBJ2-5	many	TGCAGTGCTGAGGGGACTAGCCTGTGGGAGACCCAGTACTTC	CSAEGTSLWETQYF
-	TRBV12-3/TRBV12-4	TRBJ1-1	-	TGTGCCAGCAGCCTATCCCCATTCCAAGACACTGAAGCTTTCTTT	CASSLSPFQDTEAFF
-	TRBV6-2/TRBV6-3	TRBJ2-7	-	TGTGCCAGCAACCCTAGTGGGGGGTACAATGAGCAGTACTTC	CASNPSGGYNEQYF
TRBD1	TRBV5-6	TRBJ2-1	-	TGTGCCAGCAGCTATGACAGGGGAGGAGGAAATGAGCAGTTCTTC	CASSYDRGGGNEQFF
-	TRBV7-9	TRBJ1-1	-	TGTGCCAGCAGCTTAGGCATCTCCATGAACACTGAAGCTTTCTTT	CASSLGISMNTEAFF
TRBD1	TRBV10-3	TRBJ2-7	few	TGTGCCATCAGTGAGTCGGCAGGGGGTCGCGACGAGCAGTACTTC	CAISESAGGRDEQYF
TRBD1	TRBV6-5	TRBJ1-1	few	TGTGCCAGCAGGGGACAGGGAAAGGGCACTGAAGCTTTCTTT	CASRGQGKGTEAFF
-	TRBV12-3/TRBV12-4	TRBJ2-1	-	TGTGCCAGCAGACCGGGACACCCCTGGAATGAGCAGTTCTTC	CASRPGHPWNEQFF
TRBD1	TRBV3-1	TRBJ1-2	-	TGTGCCAGCAGAACGACAGGGGAGGGGAACTATGGCTACACCTTC	CASRTTGEGNYGYTF
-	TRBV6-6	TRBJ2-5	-	TGTGCCAGCAGTACCCCGCGAGCGGGCGTACAAGAGACCCAGTACTTC	CASSTPRAGVQETQYF
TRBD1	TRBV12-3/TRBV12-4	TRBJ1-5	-	TGTGCCAGCATGAGGACAGGGGACCCAGAGCCCCAGCATTTT	CASMRTGDPEPQHF
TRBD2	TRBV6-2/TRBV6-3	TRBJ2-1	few	TGTGCCAGCAGTTACCTAGCGGGAACTTCGTTCTTC	CASSYLAGTSFF